This TCR beta chain was documented in a study of cytomegalovirus exposure and HLA in healthy donors. A single count supports this clone. PCR was performed using 60 Vbeta and 13 Jbeta primers. The data were produced by immunoSEQ multiplex PCR, yet TCRdb's version contains in-frame clones alone and is incomplete. The sample lists tens of thousands of clones, around 80% occurring once. The CDR3 is 14 residues long. Trimming pared 8 bases from V and 0 bases from J, leaving 11 bases between. Germline values: CDR1 MGHDK, CDR2 SYGVNS. This TCR was recovered from a man aged 25-45 years in good health and CMV-seronegative. V usage is TRBV25-1 and J usage is TRBJ1-3; perhaps TRBD1 as D (5 bases). Sequencing used PBMCs. The CDR3 region is CASQDTYSGNTIYF. The CDR3 DNA reads as TGTGCCAGCCAGGACACCTACTCTGGAAACACCATATATTTT. The full variable domain, with the rest looked up from reference TRBV25-1 and TRBJ1-3, is EADIYQTPRYLVIGTGKKITLECSQTMGHDKMYWYQQDPGMELHLIHYSYGVNSTEKGDLSSESTVSRIRTEHFPLTLESARPSHTSQYLCASQDTYSGNTIYFGEGSWLTVV.